The clone carrying this T cell receptor beta chain was counted many times. The junction differs from germline at one of its ends, possibly a read error. Here immunoSEQ multiplex PCR was the method, and the copy in TCRdb shows in-frame clones only, minus some. In the table there are about 310,000 clones, approximately 85% of which are singletons. Adults between roughly 18 and 90 years of age took part from 20 to 25 US areas. Clinical history as reported by participants underpinned cohort assignment. Resolution of symptoms, clearance, or two negative PCRs was present in recovered Cohort 3 donors. The entry originates in a study of blood T cell repertoires in COVID-19. Study information: Samples taken during acute and convalescent COVID-19 were collected in the United States, Italy and Spain.

The specimen sequenced was PBMCs or T cells enriched from blood (not recorded which). This TCR was sampled from a man aged 30-40 years who had recovered from COVID-19.

CDR3 sequence: CSAGAYGVF. The CDR3 DNA follows: TGCAGTGCAGGAGCCTACGGGGTCTTC. The chain employs TRBV20-1 and TRBJ2-1, with D perhaps matching TRBD2 (5 bases). This CDR3 region has 9 residues. CDR1 is DFQATT and CDR2 is SNEGSKA in the germline V gene (reference sequence).